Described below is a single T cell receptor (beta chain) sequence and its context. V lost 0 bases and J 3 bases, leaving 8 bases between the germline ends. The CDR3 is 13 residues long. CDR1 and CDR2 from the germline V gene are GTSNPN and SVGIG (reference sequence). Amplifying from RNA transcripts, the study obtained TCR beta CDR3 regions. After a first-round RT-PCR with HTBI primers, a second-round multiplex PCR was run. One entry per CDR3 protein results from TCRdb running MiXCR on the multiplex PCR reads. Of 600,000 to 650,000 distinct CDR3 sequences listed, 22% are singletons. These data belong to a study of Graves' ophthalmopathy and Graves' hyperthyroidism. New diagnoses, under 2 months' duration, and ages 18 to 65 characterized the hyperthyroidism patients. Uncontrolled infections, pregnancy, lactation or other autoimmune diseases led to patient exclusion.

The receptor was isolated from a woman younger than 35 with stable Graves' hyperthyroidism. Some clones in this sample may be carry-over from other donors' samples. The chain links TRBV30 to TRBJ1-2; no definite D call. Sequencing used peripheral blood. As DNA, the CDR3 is TGTGCCTGGAGTGTATCCGAATACTATGGCTACACCTTC. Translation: CAWSVSEYYGYTF.